This T cell receptor (beta chain) was identified in a study of blood T cells in healthy people across ages. For this clonotype: Antigen: not known.

Broader study findings: Researchers report that TCR beta diversity correlated strongly with naive T cell percentage. Higher diversity and more naive CD4+ cells were features of long-lived donors, compared to aged donors. Any conclusive comparison of naive versus antigen-experienced cells was prevented by using unsorted PBMCs.

PCR was performed a second time for roughly 7 to 12 cycles using a sample-barcoded 5' primer and a J-beta primer mix. TCRdb recomputed calls from the 5' RACE reads with MiXCR, one row per CDR3 protein. The table records approximately 760,000 distinct CDR3 sequences, 20% to 30% of them present only once. There are 12 residues in the CDR3. Trimming shortened V by 8 bases and J by 5 bases, and 12 bases separated the two germline ends. The germline CDR1 and CDR2 sequences are MDHEN and SYDVKM. This sample was shared with a second study, whose subject was T cells of mothers and their children. That paper states: Samples came from a few healthy Caucasian mothers and their six children.

The origin of this receptor is a boy aged 10-17 years in good health. The rearrangement links TRBV28 to TRBJ1-2; D is ambiguous. The sequencing input was blood. The CDR3 DNA reads TGTGCCAGCCTGGAGGGAATTTATGGCTACACCTTC. It encodes CASLEGIYGYTF.